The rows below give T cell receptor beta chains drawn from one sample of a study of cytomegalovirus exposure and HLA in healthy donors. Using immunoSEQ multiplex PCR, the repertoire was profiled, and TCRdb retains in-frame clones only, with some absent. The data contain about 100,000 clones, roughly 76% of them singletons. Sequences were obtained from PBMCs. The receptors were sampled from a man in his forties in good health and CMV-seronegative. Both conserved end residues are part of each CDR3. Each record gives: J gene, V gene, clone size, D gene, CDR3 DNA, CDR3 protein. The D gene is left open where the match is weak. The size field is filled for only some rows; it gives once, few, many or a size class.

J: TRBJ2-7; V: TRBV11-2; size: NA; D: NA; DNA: TGTGCCAGCAGCTTTAGTAGGGGCTTCGACGAGCAGTACTTC; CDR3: CASSFSRGFDEQYF
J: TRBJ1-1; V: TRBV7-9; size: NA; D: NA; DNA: TGTGCCAGCAGCTTGACAGCGAACACTGAAGCTTTCTTT; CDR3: CASSLTANTEAFF
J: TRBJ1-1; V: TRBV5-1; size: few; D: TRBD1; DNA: TGCGCCAGCAGCTCTCAGGGGGCGCAAGCGGCTGAAGCTTTCTTT; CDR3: CASSSQGAQAAEAFF
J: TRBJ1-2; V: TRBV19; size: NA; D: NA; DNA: TGTGCCAGTACTCCCCGGGGGGCGGATTATGGCTACACCTTC; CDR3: CASTPRGADYGYTF
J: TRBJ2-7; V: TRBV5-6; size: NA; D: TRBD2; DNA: TGTGCCAGCAGCTTGGGGGCGGGAGGGGAGTACGAGCAGTACTTC; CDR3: CASSLGAGGEYEQYF
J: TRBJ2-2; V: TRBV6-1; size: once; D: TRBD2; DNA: TGTGCCAGCAGGGGACTAGCCTCGGGGGGGGAGCTGTTTTTT; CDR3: CASRGLASGGELFF
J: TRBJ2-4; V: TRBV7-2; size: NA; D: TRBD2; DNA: TGTGCCAGCAGCCCCGGGACTAGCGGAAGATTAGCCAAAAACATTCAGTACTTC; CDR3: CASSPGTSGRLAKNIQYF
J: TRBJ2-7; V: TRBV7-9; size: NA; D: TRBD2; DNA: TGTGCCGGGGAACCAAGCGGGGGGGCGCAGGAGCAGTACTTC; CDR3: CAGEPSGGAQEQYF
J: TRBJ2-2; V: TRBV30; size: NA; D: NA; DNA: TGTGCCTGGAATCTAGGGAGAGGGACCGGGGAGCTGTTTTTT; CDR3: CAWNLGRGTGELFF
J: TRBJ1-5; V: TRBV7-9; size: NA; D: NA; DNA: TGTTCCAGCAGCCGGACAGATCAGCCCCAGCATTTT; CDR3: CSSSRTDQPQHF
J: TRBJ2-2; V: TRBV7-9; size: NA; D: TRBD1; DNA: TGTGCCAGCAGCTCGGGACAGGGGGAGCACGGGGAGCTGTTTTTT; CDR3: CASSSGQGEHGELFF
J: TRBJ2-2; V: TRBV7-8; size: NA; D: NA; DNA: TGTGCCAGCAGCTTACGAGACCAACGACATACCACGAACACCGGGGAGCTGTTTTTT; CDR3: CASSLRDQRHTTNTGELFF
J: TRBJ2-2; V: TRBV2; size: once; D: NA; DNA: TGTGCCAGCACGGGTGACCCGAACACCGGGGAGCTGTTTTTT; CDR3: CASTGDPNTGELFF
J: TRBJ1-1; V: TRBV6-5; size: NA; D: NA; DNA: TGTGCCAGCAGTAAACAGTTTGAAGCTTTCTTT; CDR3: CASSKQFEAFF
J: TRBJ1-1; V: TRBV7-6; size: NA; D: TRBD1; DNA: TGTGCCAGTAGCGCCGCCGGGACAGGGGGCACTGAAGCTTTCTTT; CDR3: CASSAAGTGGTEAFF
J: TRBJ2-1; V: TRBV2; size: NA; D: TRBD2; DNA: TGTGCCAGCAGGACCGGACTAGCGGGGGGGTTTGAGCAGTTCTTC; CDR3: CASRTGLAGGFEQFF
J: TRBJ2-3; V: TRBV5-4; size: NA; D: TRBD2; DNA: TGTGCCAGCAGGAAAACCGGGACTAGCGGGGGAGGCGTAGATACGCAGTATTTT; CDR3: CASRKTGTSGGGVDTQYF
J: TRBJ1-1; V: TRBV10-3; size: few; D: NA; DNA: TGTGCCATCAGTGAACAAGAGCGTGGTGAAGCTTTCTTT; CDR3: CAISEQERGEAFF
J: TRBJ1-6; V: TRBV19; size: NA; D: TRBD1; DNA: TGTGCCAGTAGTTCCCGACAGGGTGGTTCACCCCTCCACTTT; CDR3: CASSSRQGGSPLHF
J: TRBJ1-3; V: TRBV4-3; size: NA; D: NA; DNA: TGCGCCAGCAGCCAAGAGAGGGATACGAACACCATATATTTT; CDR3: CASSQERDTNTIYF
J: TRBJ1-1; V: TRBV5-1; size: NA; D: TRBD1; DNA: TGCGCCAGCAGCTTGGGGGCCGACAGGGTGGGGACTGAAGCTTTCTTT; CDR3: CASSLGADRVGTEAFF
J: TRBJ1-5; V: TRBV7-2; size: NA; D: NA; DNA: TGTGCCAGCAGTGAGCACGTAGATCAGCCCCAGCATTTT; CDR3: CASSEHVDQPQHF
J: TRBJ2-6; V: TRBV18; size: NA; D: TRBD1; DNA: TGTGCCAGCTCACCCTCCGTGACAGGGTCTGGGGCCAACGTCCTGACTTTC; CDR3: CASSPSVTGSGANVLTF
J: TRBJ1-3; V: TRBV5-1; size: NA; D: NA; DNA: TGCGCCAGCAGCTTTACAGGGTCTGGAAACACCATATATTTT; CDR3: CASSFTGSGNTIYF
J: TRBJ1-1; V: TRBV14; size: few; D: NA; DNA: TGTGCCAGCAGCCAAATCAGGGGTGCGAACACTGAAGCTTTCTTT; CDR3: CASSQIRGANTEAFF
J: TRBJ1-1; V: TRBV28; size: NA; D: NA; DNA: TGTGCCAGCGGCCCCGCCTTTGAAGCTTTCTTT; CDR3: CASGPAFEAFF
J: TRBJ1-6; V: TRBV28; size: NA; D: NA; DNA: TGTGCCAGCAGCTACAGTAATTCACCCCTCCACTTT; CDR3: CASSYSNSPLHF
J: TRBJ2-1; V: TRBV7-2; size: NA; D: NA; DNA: TGTGCCAGCAGCTTAGTAGGGGCCTACAATGAGCAGTTCTTC; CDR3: CASSLVGAYNEQFF
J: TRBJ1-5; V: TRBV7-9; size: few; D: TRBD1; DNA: TGTTCCAGCAGTTCGACAGGGCATCAGCCCCAGCATTTT; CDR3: CSSSSTGHQPQHF
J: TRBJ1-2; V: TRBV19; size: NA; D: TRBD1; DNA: TGTGCCAGTAGTATCTTTGGACAGGGGATGGCTAACTATGGCTACACCTTC; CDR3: CASSIFGQGMANYGYTF
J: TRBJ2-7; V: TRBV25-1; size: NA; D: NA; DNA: TGTGCCGGCAGCTTGGACAGCTACGAGCAGTACTTC; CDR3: CAGSLDSYEQYF
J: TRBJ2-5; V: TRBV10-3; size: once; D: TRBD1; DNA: TGTGCCGTACAGGGGACCAATTTAGAGACCCAGTACTTC; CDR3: CAVQGTNLETQYF
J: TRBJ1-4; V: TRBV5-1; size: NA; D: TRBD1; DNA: TGCGCCAGCAGCTTGGGGGACAGGGTGATGGAAAAACTGTTTTTT; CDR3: CASSLGDRVMEKLFF
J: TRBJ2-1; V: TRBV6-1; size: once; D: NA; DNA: TGTGCCAGCAGTCACCAGGGGAATGAGCAGTTCTTC; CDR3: CASSHQGNEQFF
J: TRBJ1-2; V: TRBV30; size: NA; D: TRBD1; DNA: TGTGCCTGGAGCCCGGGACAGGGTCTCTATGGCTACACCTTC; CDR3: CAWSPGQGLYGYTF
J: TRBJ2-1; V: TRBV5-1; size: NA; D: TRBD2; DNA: TGCGCCAGCAGCTTGGGGGCTAGCGGTGGTTTGAATGAGCAGTTCTTC; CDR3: CASSLGASGGLNEQFF
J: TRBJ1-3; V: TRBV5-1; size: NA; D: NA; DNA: TGCGCCAGCAGCCTCGGTCCCTCTGGAAACACCATATATTTT; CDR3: CASSLGPSGNTIYF
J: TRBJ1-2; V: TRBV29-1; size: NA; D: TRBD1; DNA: TGCAGCGTTGATGTCCAGGGGGTGGGAGGCTACACCTTC; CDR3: CSVDVQGVGGYTF
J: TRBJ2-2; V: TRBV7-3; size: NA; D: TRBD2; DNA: TGTGCCAGCAGCTTAACCCCAGCGGGGGGCACCGGGGAGCTGTTTTTT; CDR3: CASSLTPAGGTGELFF
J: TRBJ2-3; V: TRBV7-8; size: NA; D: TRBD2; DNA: TGTGCCAGCAGCTTAGTCGCGGGGGGGCCGGCAGATACGCAGTATTTT; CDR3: CASSLVAGGPADTQYF
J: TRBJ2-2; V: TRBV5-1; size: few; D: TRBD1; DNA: TGCGCCAGCAGCCCCTGGGGGACAGGGGAAACCGGGGAGCTGTTTTTT; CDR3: CASSPWGTGETGELFF
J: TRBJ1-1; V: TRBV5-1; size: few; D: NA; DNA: TGCGCCAGCAAATGGGAGGGATACACTGAAGCTTTCTTT; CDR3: CASKWEGYTEAFF
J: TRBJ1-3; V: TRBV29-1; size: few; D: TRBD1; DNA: TGCAGCGTTGTTGGACAGGGAGATGGAAACACCATATATTTT; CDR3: CSVVGQGDGNTIYF
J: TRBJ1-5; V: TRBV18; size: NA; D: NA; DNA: TGTGCCAGCTCACCGGGCGGAGCGGGGCAGCCCCAGCATTTT; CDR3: CASSPGGAGQPQHF
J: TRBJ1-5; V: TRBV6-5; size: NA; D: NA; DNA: TGTGCCAGCAGTTACTCTGGGGGCGCCGGCAATCAGCCCCAGCATTTT; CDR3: CASSYSGGAGNQPQHF
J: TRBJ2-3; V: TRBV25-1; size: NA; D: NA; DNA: TGTGCCAGCAGTTCTCGAACCCTGTCGGGCACAGATACGCAGTATTTT; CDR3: CASSSRTLSGTDTQYF
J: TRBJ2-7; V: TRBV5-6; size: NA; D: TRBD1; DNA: TGTGCCAGCAGCCTCGGGGGACAGGGTTACGAGCAGTACTTC; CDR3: CASSLGGQGYEQYF